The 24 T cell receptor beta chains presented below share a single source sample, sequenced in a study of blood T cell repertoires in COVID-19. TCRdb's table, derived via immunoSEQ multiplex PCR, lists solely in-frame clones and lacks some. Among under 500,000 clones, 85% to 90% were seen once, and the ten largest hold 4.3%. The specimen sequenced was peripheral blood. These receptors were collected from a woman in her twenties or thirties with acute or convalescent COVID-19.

The chain's CDR3 is CASNSVRTNEKLFF. The CDR3 DNA sequence: TGTGCCAGCAACTCTGTTAGAACTAATGAAAAACTGTTTTTT. The chain carries TRBV6-5 and TRBJ1-4; D gene uncertain. CDR1 and CDR2 from the germline V gene are MNHEY and SVGAGI. The CDR3 length is 14 residues. Trimming pared 7 bases from V and 1 base from J, leaving 10 bases between.

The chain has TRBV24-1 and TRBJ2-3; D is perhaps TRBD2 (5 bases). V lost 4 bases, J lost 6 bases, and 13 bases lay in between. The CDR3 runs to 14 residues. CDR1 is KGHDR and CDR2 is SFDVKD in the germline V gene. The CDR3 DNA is TGTGCCACCAGTGAGTTAGAGGGTGCGGATACGCAGTATTTT. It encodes CATSELEGADTQYF.

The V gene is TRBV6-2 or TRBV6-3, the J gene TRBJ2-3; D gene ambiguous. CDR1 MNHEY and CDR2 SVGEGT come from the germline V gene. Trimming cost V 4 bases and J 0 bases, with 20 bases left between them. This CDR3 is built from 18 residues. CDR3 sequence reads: CASSFAVLLTQSTDTQYF. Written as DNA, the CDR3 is TGTGCCAGCAGTTTTGCGGTTCTCCTCACCCAAAGCACAGATACGCAGTATTTT.

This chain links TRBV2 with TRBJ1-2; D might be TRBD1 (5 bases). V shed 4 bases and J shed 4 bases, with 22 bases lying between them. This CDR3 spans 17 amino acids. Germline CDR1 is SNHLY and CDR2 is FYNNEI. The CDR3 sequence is CASSGYSTREVGYGYTF. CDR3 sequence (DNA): TGTGCCAGCAGTGGATACTCGACCAGGGAAGTCGGCTATGGCTACACCTTC.

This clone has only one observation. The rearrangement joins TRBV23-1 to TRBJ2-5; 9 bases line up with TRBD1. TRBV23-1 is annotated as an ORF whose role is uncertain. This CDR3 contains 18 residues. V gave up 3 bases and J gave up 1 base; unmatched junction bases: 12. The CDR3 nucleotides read TGCGCCAGCAGTCACCACCCGCCGGCGGGACAGGGCCAAGAGACCCAGTACTTC. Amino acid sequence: CASSHHPPAGQGQETQYF.

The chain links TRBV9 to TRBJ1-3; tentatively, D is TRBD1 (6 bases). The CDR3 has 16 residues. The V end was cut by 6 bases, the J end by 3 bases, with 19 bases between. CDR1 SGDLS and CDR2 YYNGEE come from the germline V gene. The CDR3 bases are TGTGCCAGCACCCAGACCGGACAGTTTTTTGGAAACACCATATATTTT. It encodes CASTQTGQFFGNTIYF.

CDR3 region: CASSMGTSNTGELFF. DNA for the CDR3: TGTGCCAGTAGTATGGGGACATCCAACACCGGGGAGCTGTTTTTT. V usage is TRBV19 and J usage is TRBJ2-2, with a tentative D call TRBD1 (6 bases). Between the trimmed V and J ends, which lost 3 bases and 2 bases, there was a span of 10 bases. This CDR3 comprises 15 residues. CDR1 is LNHDA and CDR2 is SQIVND in the germline V gene (reference sequence).

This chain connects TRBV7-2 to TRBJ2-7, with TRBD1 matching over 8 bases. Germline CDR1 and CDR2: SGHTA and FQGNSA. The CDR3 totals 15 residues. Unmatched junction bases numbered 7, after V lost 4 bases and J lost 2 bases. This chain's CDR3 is CASSSRTGLTYEQYF. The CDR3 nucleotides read TGTGCCAGCAGCTCGCGGACAGGGCTAACCTACGAGCAGTACTTC. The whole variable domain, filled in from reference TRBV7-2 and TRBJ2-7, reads GAGVSQSPSNKVTEKGKDVELRCDPISGHTALYWYRQSLGQGLEFLIYFQGNSAPDKSGLPSDRFSAERTGGSVSTLTIQRTQQEDSAVYLCASSSRTGLTYEQYFGPGTRLTVT.

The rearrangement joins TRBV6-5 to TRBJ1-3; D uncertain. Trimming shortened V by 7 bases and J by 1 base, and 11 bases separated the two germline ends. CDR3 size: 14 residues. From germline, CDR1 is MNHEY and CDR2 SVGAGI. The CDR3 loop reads CASKRGVSGNTIYF. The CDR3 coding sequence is TGTGCCAGCAAACGAGGAGTTTCTGGAAACACCATATATTTT.

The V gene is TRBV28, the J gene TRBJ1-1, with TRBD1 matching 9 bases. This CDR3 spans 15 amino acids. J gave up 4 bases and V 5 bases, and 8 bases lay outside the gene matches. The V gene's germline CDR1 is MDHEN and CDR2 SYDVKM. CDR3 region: CASSTTGQGSTEAFF. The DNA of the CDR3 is TGTGCCAGCAGTACCACCGGACAGGGGAGCACTGAAGCTTTCTTT.

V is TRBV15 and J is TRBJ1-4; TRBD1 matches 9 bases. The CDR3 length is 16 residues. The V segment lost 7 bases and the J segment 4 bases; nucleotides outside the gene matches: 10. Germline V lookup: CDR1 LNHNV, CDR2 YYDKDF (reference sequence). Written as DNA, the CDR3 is TGTGCCACCAACACCGGGACAGGGAGCTATAATGAAAAACTGTTTTTT. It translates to CATNTGTGSYNEKLFF.

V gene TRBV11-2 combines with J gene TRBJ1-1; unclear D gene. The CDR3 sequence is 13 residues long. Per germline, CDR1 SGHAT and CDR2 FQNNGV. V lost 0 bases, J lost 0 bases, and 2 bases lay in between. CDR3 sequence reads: CASSLDMNTEAFF. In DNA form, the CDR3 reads TGTGCCAGCAGCTTAGATATGAACACTGAAGCTTTCTTT.

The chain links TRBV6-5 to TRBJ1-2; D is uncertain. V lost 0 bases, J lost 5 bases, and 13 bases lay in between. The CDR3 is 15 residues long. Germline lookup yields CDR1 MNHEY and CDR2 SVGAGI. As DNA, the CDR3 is TGTGCCAGCAGTTACTCAACGGGGTCAGGATATGGCTACACCTTC. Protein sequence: CASSYSTGSGYGYTF.

In nucleotides, the CDR3 is TGCAGCGCTAGACAGGGGGGACCTCACGAAAAACTGTTTTTT. Amino acid sequence: CSARQGGPHEKLFF. The rearrangement links TRBV29-1 to TRBJ1-4; 9 positions agree with TRBD1. Germline V lookup: CDR1 SQVTM, CDR2 ANQGSEA. V lost 7 bases and J lost 8; bases outside the gene matches: 11. The CDR3 length is 14 residues.

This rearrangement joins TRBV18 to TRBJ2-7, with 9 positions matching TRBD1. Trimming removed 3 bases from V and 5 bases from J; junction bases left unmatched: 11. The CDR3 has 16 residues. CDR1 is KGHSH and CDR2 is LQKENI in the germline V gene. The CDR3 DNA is TGTGCCAGCTCACCGGTAGGGACAGGGAGTATCAACGAGCAGTACTTC. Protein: CASSPVGTGSINEQYF.

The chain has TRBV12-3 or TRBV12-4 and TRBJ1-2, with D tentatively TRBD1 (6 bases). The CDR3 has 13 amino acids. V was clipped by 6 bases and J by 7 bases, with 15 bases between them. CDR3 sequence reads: CASSLPGAIGYTF. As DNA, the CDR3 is TGTGCCAGCAGCTTACCAGGGGCGATTGGCTACACCTTC.

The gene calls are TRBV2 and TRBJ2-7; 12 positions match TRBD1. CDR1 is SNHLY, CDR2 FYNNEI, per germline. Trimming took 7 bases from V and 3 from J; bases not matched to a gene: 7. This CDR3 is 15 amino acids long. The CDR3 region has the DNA TGTGCCAGCAATCCGGGACAGGGGGCTCTCTACGAGCAGTACTTC. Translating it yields CASNPGQGALYEQYF.

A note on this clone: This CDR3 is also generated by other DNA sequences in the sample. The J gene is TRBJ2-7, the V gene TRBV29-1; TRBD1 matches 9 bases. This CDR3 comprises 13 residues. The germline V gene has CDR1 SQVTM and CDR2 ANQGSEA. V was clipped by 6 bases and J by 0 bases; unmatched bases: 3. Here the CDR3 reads CSVLTGGSYEQYF. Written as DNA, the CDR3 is TGCAGCGTCCTGACAGGGGGCTCCTACGAGCAGTACTTC.

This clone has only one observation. The chain's CDR3 is CATSRRTGWGSGQFF. CDR3 DNA sequence: TGTGCCACCAGTCGTAGGACAGGGTGGGGGTCGGGGCAGTTCTTC. V gene TRBV24-1 combines with J gene TRBJ2-1; 8 bases match TRBD1. V lost 6 bases, J lost 12 bases, and 15 bases stayed unmatched. The length of the CDR3 is 15 residues. CDR1 is KGHDR and CDR2 is SFDVKD in the germline V gene.

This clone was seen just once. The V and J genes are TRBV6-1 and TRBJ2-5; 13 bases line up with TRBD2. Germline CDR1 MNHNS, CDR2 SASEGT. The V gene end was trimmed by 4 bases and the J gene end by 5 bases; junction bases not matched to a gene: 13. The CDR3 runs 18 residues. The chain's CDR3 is CASSARLAGGRFGETQYF. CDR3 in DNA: TGTGCCAGCAGTGCGCGACTAGCGGGGGGACGCTTTGGCGAGACCCAGTACTTC.

CDR3 nucleotides: TGTGCCACCAGCAGAGGTCAAGGGGGCGTCGGTAGCACTGAAGCTTTCTTT. Protein sequence: CATSRGQGGVGSTEAFF. The V and J genes are TRBV15 and TRBJ1-1; 7 bases align to TRBD1. From germline, CDR1 is LNHNV and CDR2 YYDKDF (reference sequence). The V segment lost 1 base and the J segment 4 bases; nucleotides outside the gene matches: 12. This CDR3 region has 17 residues. Full variable domain (missing parts from reference TRBV15 and TRBJ1-1): DAMVIQNPRYQVTQFGKPVTLSCSQTLNHNVMYWYQQKSSQAPKLLFHYYDKDFNNEADTPDNFQSRRPNTSFCFLDIRSPGLGDTAMYLCATSRGQGGVGSTEAFFGQGTRLTVV.

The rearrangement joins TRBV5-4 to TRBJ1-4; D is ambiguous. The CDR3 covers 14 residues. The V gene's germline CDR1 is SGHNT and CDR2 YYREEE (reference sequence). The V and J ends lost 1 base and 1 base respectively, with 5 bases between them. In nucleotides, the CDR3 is TGTGCCAGCAGCTTGCTGTTAACTAATGAAAAACTGTTTTTT. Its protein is CASSLLLTNEKLFF. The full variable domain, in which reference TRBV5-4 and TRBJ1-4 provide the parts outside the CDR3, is ETGVTQSPTHLIKTRGQQVTLRCSSQSGHNTVSWYQQALGQGPQFIFQYYREEENGRGNFPPRFSGLQFPNYSSELNVNALELDDSALYLCASSLLLTNEKLFFGSGTQLSVL.

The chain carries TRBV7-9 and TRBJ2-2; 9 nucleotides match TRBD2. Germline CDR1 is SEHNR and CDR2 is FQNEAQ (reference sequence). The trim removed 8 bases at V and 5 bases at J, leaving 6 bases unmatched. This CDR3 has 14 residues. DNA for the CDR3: TGTGCCAGCCCTTTTGGACTAGCGACCGGGGAGCTGTTTTTT. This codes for CASPFGLATGELFF.

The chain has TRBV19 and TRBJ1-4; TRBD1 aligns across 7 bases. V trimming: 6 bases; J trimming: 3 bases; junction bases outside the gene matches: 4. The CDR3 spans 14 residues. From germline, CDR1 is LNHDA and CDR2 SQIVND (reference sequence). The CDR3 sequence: CASRDRQPNEKLFF. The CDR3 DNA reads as TGTGCCAGTAGGGACAGGCAACCTAATGAAAAACTGTTTTTT.